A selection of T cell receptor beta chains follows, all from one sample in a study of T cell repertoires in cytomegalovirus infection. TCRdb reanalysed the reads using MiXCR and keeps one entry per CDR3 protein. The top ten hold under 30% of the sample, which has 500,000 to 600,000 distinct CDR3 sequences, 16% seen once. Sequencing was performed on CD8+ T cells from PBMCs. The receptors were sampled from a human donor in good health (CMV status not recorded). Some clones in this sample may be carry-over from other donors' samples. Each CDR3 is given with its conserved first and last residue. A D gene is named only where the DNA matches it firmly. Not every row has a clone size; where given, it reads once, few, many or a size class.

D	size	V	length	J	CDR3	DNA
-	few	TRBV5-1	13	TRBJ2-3	CASRPRRGNTQYF	TGCGCCAGCAGACCCAGAAGGGGAAATACGCAGTATTTT
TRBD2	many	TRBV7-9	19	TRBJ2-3	CASRPPETSGSFNSDTQYF	TGTGCCAGCAGGCCCCCCGAGACTAGCGGATCTTTTAACTCAGATACGCAGTATTTT
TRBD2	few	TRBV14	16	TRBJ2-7	CASSQRSGTSSYEQYF	TGTGCCAGCAGCCAAAGGAGCGGGACGAGCTCCTACGAGCAGTACTTC
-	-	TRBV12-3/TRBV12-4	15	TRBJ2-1	CASSLGRNYYNEQFF	TGTGCCAGCAGTTTGGGGAGGAACTACTACAATGAGCAGTTCTTC
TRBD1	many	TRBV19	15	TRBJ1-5	CASSSKGGGNQPQHF	TGTGCCAGTAGTTCAAAAGGGGGCGGCAATCAGCCCCAGCATTTT
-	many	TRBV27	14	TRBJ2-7	CASSFRGGGYEQYF	TGTGCCAGCAGCTTCAGGGGTGGCGGCTACGAGCAGTACTTC
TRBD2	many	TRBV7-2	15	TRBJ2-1	CASSLDGGTNNEQFF	TGTGCCAGCAGCTTGGACGGGGGGACTAACAATGAGCAGTTCTTC
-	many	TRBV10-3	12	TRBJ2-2	CAIWDTTGELFF	TGTGCCATTTGGGACACCACCGGGGAGCTGTTTTTT
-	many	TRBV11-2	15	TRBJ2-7	CASSLLHRASSEQYF	TGTGCCAGCAGCTTACTACACAGGGCTAGTAGCGAGCAGTACTTC
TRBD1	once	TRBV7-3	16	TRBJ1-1	CASSSTPGGAPAEAFF	TGTGCCAGCAGCTCTACCCCAGGGGGCGCACCGGCTGAAGCTTTCTTT
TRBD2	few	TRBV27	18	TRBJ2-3	CASTRDGLAGGSTDTQYF	TGTGCCAGCACCCGCGACGGACTAGCGGGGGGGAGCACAGATACGCAGTATTTT
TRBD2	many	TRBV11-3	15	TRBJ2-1	CASSSTSGVYNEQFF	TGTGCCAGCAGCTCAACTAGCGGGGTTTACAATGAGCAGTTCTTC
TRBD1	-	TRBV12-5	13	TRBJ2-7	CASGLGTGAEQYF	TGTGCTAGTGGTTTGGGAACAGGGGCCGAGCAGTACTTC
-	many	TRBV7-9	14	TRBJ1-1	CASSSRVMNTEAFF	TGTGCCAGCAGTTCCAGGGTTATGAACACTGAAGCTTTCTTT
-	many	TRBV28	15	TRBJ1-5	CASSKPQKSNQPQHF	TGTGCCAGCAGTAAACCTCAGAAAAGCAATCAGCCCCAGCATTTT
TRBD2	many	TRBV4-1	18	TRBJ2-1	CASSQEGLAGGLDNEQFF	TGCGCCAGCAGCCAAGAAGGGCTAGCGGGAGGGTTGGACAATGAGCAGTTCTTC
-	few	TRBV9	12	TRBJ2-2	CASSVASGELFF	TGTGCCAGCAGCGTAGCTTCCGGGGAGCTGTTTTTT
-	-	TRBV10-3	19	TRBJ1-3	CAISDPDMTLTDSGNTIYF	TGTGCCATCAGTGACCCGGACATGACGCTGACAGACTCTGGAAACACCATATATTTT
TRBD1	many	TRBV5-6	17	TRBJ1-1	CASSLEGGAGLLTEAFF	TGTGCCAGCAGCTTGGAAGGGGGCGCAGGTCTATTAACTGAAGCTTTCTTT
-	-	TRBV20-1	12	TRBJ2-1	CSALGEDNEQFF	TGCAGTGCTCTGGGGGAGGACAATGAGCAGTTCTTC